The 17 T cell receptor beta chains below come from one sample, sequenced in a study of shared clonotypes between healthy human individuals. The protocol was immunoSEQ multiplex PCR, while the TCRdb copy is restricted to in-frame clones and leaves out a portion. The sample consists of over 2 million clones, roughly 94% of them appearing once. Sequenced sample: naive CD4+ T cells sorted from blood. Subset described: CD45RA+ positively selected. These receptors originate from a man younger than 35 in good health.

This CDR3 is CASSNGQILNSPLHF. CDR3 DNA: TGTGCCAGCAGTAATGGACAGATTTTAAATTCACCCCTCCACTTT. The V gene is TRBV27, the J gene TRBJ1-6; possible D gene TRBD1, 6 bases. Germline lookup yields CDR1 MNHEY and CDR2 SMNVEV (reference sequence). With 5 bases removed from V and 7 bases from J, the gap between germline ends came to 15 bases. This CDR3 region has 15 residues.

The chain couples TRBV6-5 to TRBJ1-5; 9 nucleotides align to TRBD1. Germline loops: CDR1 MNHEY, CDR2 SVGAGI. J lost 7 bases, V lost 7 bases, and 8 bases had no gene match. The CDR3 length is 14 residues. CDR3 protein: CASTLLTGGQPQHF. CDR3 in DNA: TGTGCCAGCACCTTACTGACAGGGGGACAGCCCCAGCATTTT.

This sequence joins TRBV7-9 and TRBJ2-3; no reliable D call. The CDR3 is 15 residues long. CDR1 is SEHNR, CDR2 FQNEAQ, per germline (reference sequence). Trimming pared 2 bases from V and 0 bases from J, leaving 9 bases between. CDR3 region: CASSLSRSSTDTQYF. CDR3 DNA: TGTGCCAGCAGCTTAAGCAGATCCAGCACAGATACGCAGTATTTT.

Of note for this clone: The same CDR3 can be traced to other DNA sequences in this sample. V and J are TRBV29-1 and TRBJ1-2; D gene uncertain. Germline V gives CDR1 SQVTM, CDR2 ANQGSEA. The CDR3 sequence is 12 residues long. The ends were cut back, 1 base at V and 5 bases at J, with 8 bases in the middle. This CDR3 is CSVEVSTYGYTF. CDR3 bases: TGCAGCGTTGAAGTCTCCACTTATGGCTACACCTTC.

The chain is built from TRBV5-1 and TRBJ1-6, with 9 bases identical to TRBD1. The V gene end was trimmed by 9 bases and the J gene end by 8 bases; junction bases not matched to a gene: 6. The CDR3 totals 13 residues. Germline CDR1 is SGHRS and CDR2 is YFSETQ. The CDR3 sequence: CATRDRADSPLHF. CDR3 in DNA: TGCGCCACCAGGGACAGGGCGGATTCACCCCTCCACTTT.

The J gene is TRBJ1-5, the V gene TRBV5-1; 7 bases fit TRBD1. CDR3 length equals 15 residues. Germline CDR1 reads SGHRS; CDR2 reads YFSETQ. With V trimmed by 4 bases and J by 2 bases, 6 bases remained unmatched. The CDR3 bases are TGCGCCAGCAGCCCCTGGACAGGCGGCAATCAGCCCCAGCATTTT. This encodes CASSPWTGGNQPQHF.

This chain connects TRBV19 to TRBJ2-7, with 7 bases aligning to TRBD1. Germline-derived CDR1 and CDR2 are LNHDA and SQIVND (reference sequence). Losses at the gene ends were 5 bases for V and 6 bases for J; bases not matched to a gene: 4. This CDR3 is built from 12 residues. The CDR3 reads CASSASGGEQYF. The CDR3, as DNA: TGTGCCAGTAGTGCTTCAGGGGGCGAGCAGTACTTC.

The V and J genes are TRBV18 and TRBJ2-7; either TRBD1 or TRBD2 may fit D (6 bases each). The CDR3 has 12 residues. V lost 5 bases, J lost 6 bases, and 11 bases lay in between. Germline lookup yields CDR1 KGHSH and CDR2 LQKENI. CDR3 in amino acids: CASSGGGGEQYF. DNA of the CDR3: TGTGCCAGCTCAGGAGGGGGAGGCGAGCAGTACTTC.

In nucleotides, the CDR3 is TGTGCCAGCAGCTTAGAGGCCGGGGCCCGGGAGCTGTTTTTT. Translated, it gives CASSLEAGARELFF. The rearrangement links TRBV7-2 to TRBJ2-2, with D possibly called TRBD1 or TRBD2 (5 bases each). The CDR3 covers 14 residues. The V gene's germline CDR1 is SGHTA and CDR2 FQGNSA. V dropped 1 base and J dropped 9 bases, with 12 bases sitting between them.

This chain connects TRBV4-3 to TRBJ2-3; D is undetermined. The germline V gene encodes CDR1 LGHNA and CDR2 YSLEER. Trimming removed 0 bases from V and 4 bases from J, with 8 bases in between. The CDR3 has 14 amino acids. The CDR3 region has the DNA TGCGCCAGCAGCCAAGAGGTTCGGGCAGATACGCAGTATTTT. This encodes CASSQEVRADTQYF.

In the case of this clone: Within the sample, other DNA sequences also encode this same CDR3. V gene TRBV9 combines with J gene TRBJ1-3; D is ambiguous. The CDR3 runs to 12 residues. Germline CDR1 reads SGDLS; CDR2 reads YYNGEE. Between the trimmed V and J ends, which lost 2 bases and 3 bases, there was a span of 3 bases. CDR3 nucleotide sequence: TGTGCCAGCAGCGTTGATGGAAACACCATATATTTT. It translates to CASSVDGNTIYF. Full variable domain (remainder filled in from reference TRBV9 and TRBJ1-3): DSGVTQTPKHLITATGQRVTLRCSPRSGDLSVYWYQQSLDQGLQFLIQYYNGEERAKGNILERFSAQQFPDLHSELNLSSLELGDSALYFCASSVDGNTIYFGEGSWLTVV.

The CDR3 DNA reads TGCGCCAGCAGGGAGCGTTTTGGAAACACCATATATTTT. Protein product: CASRERFGNTIYF. The genes are TRBV10-2 and TRBJ1-3; D gene unclear. Looked up from germline, CDR1 is WSHSY and CDR2 is SAAADI. This CDR3 has 13 residues. V gave up 6 bases and J gave up 3 bases, with 9 bases separating them.

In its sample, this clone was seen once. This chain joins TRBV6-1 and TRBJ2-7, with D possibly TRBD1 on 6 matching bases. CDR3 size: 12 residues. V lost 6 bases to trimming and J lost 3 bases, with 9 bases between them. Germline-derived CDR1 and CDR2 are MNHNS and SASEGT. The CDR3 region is CASRQGFYEQYF. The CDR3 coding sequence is TGTGCCAGCAGACAGGGATTCTACGAGCAGTACTTC.

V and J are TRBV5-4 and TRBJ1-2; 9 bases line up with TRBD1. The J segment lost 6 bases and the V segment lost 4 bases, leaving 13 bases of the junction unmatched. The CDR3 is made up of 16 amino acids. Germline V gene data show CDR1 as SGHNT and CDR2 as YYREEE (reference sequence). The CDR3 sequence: CASSPRVEDRGDGYTF. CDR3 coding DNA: TGTGCCAGCAGCCCTCGGGTGGAGGACAGGGGCGATGGCTACACCTTC.

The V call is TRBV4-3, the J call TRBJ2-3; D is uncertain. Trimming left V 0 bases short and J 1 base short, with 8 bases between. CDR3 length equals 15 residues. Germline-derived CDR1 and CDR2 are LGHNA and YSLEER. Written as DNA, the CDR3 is TGCGCCAGCAGCCAAGAAGTGAGTCGCACAGATACGCAGTATTTT. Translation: CASSQEVSRTDTQYF.

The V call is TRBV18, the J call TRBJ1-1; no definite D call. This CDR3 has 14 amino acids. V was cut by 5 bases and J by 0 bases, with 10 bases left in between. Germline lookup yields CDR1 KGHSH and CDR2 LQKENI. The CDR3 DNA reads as TGTGCCAGCTCATTACGGCAGATGAACACTGAAGCTTTCTTT. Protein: CASSLRQMNTEAFF.

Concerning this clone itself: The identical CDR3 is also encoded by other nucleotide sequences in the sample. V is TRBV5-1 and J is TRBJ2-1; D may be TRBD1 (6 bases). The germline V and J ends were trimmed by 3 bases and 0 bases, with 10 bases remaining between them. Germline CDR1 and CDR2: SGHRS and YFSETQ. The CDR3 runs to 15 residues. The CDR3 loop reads CASSSGQSSYNEQFF. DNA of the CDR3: TGCGCCAGCAGCTCAGGACAGAGCTCCTACAATGAGCAGTTCTTC.